The 21 T cell receptor beta chains given below trace back to one sample, sequenced in a study of cytomegalovirus exposure and HLA in healthy donors. It was with 60 Vbeta and 13 Jbeta primers that the PCR ran. Profiling relied on immunoSEQ multiplex PCR, and the TCRdb table lists in-frame clones only, not all of them. Among approximately 70,000 clones listed, roughly 74% were seen once. Material: PBMCs. The receptors originated from an older woman in good health and CMV-seropositive.

The chain has TRBV11-2 and TRBJ2-3; 7 bases line up with TRBD2. The germline V gene has CDR1 SGHAT and CDR2 FQNNGV. The CDR3 has 13 residues. With V trimmed by 4 bases and J by 5 bases, 3 bases remained unmatched. This CDR3 reads CASSSRGGDTQYF. Written as DNA, the CDR3 is TGTGCCAGCAGCTCTCGCGGGGGAGATACGCAGTATTTT.

On this clone: Lacking the conserved final phenylalanine or tryptophan, this CDR3 likely reflects a read error. The V and J genes are TRBV5-1 and TRBJ1-4; D possibly corresponds to TRBD1 (6 bases). This CDR3 is built from 15 residues. Germline CDR1 reads SGHRS; CDR2 reads YFSETQ. The V end lost 0 bases, the J end lost 3 bases, and 9 bases lay between the germline ends. For the CDR3, the DNA is TGCGCCAGCAGCTTGGCTGCAGGGGCTAATGAAAAACTGTTTGTT. Residues: CASSLAAGANEKLFV.

In its sample, this clone was seen a few times. This chain uses TRBV19 with TRBJ1-4; 7 positions agree with TRBD1. CDR1 LNHDA and CDR2 SQIVND come from the germline V gene (reference sequence). V gave up 5 bases and J gave up 2 bases; unmatched junction bases: 8. The CDR3 length is 16 residues. CDR3 sequence (DNA): TGTGCCAGTAGTCCGTTAGGGACAGCCACTAATGAAAAACTGTTTTTT. Its protein product is CASSPLGTATNEKLFF.

The chain links TRBV7-2 to TRBJ1-6, with D tentatively TRBD1 (5 bases). The V end lost 7 bases, the J end lost 3 bases, and 10 bases lay between the germline ends. This CDR3 is 14 amino acids long. CDR1 is SGHTA, CDR2 FQGNSA, per germline. CDR3 in DNA: TGTGCCAGCATAGGGGCCCGCTATAATTCACCCCTCCACTTT. Translated, it gives CASIGARYNSPLHF.

This rearrangement joins TRBV5-1 to TRBJ2-7, with a tentative D call TRBD2 (6 bases). The V gene lost 2 bases and the J gene lost 0 bases, with 9 bases spanning the gap. In germline, CDR1 is SGHRS, CDR2 YFSETQ. The CDR3 is 14 amino acids. CDR3 nucleotide sequence: TGCGCCAGCAGCTTAGCGGGCTTCTCCTACGAGCAGTACTTC. Translation gives CASSLAGFSYEQYF.

The V gene is TRBV7-9, the J gene TRBJ1-4; D perhaps matches TRBD1 (5 bases). Germline CDR1 and CDR2: SEHNR and FQNEAQ (reference sequence). The CDR3 extends over 14 amino acids. V was pared by 8 bases and J by 0 bases, with 10 bases between. CDR3 DNA sequence: TGTGCCAGCGGGCCGACAGCAACTAATGAAAAACTGTTTTTT. Translating it yields CASGPTATNEKLFF.

The count of this clone is one. This CDR3 reads CASSLARGDQETQYF. Here the CDR3 DNA reads TGCGCCAGCAGCTTGGCCCGGGGGGATCAAGAGACCCAGTACTTC. The chain employs TRBV5-1 and TRBJ2-5, with TRBD2 matching 7 bases. The CDR3 extends over 15 amino acids. J was trimmed by 2 bases and V by 0 bases; bases with no gene match: 4. Germline V lookup: CDR1 SGHRS, CDR2 YFSETQ. Complete variable domain (other parts from reference TRBV5-1 and TRBJ2-5): KAGVTQTPRYLIKTRGQQVTLSCSPISGHRSVSWYQQTPGQGLQFLFEYFSETQRNKGNFPGRFSGRQFSNSRSEMNVSTLELGDSALYLCASSLARGDQETQYFGPGTRLLVL.

The chain is built from TRBV14 and TRBJ1-1; unclear D gene. Germline CDR1 is SGHDN and CDR2 is FVKESK. The CDR3 runs to 12 residues. V was trimmed by 1 base and J by 5 bases, leaving 5 bases between them. The CDR3 loop is CASSQVTTEAFF. Written as DNA, the CDR3 is TGTGCCAGCAGCCAAGTGACAACTGAAGCTTTCTTT.

This chain uses TRBV2 with TRBJ1-4; D gene ambiguous. This CDR3 is 16 amino acids long. V lost 1 base and J lost 2, with 11 bases in between. Germline values: CDR1 SNHLY, CDR2 FYNNEI. CDR3 residues: CASSEGGVGTNEKLFF. CDR3 DNA: TGTGCCAGCAGTGAAGGCGGTGTCGGTACTAATGAAAAACTGTTTTTT. The variable domain in full, completed from reference TRBV2 and TRBJ1-4, reads EPEVTQTPSHQVTQMGQEVILRCVPISNHLYFYWYRQILGQKVEFLVSFYNNEISEKSEIFDDQFSVERPDGSNFTLKIRSTKLEDSAMYFCASSEGGVGTNEKLFFGSGTQLSVL.

The rearrangement uses TRBV7-9 and TRBJ2-5; TRBD1 aligns across 9 bases. V lost 3 bases to trimming and J lost 11 bases; unmatched junction nucleotides: 10. This CDR3 contains 14 residues. Germline-derived CDR1 and CDR2 are SEHNR and FQNEAQ (reference sequence). As DNA, the CDR3 is TGTGCCAGCAGCTTCGGACAGGGGTCCGAAGAGCAGTACTTC. Translation: CASSFGQGSEEQYF. Full variable domain (outside the CDR3, taken from reference TRBV7-9 and TRBJ2-5): DTGVSQNPRHKITKRGQNVTFRCDPISEHNRLYWYRQTLGQGPEFLTYFQNEAQLEKSRLLSDRFSAERPKGSFSTLEIQRTEQGDSAMYLCASSFGQGSEEQYFGPGTRLLVL.

This clone appeared a single time. V and J are TRBV7-9 and TRBJ1-3, with D maybe TRBD1 (6 bases). V lost 5 bases and J 0 bases, leaving 11 bases between the germline ends. The CDR3 length is 15 residues. The germline gives CDR1 SEHNR, CDR2 FQNEAQ (reference sequence). DNA of the CDR3: TGTGCCAGCAGCCCAGGGGACTACTCTGGAAACACCATATATTTT. It codes for CASSPGDYSGNTIYF.

J is TRBJ2-1 and V is TRBV11-2, with 8 bases fitting TRBD2. The CDR3 runs to 15 residues. The J segment lost 4 bases and the V segment lost 5 bases, leaving 7 bases of the junction unmatched. In germline, CDR1 is SGHAT, CDR2 FQNNGV. The CDR3 DNA follows: TGTGCCAGCAGCATCCTTACGGGGGGGTACAATGAGCAGTTCTTC. It encodes CASSILTGGYNEQFF.

This clone came up once. The missing conserved phenylalanine or tryptophan at the end of this CDR3 makes a read error likely. The chain carries TRBV6-5 and TRBJ1-4; D is uncertain. The CDR3 spans 14 residues. V dropped 6 bases and J dropped 8 bases, with 16 bases sitting between them. Germline assignment: CDR1 MNHEY and CDR2 SVGAGI. The CDR3 coding sequence is TGTGCCAGCAGCCACAGAGGGTCTGACGAAAAACTGTTTGTT. Translation: CASSHRGSDEKLFV.

The chain has TRBV5-1 and TRBJ2-2; the match to TRBD2 covers 8 bases. V was pared by 0 bases and J by 4 bases, with 8 bases of the junction left unmatched. This CDR3 spans 17 amino acids. CDR1 is SGHRS and CDR2 is YFSETQ in the germline V gene. The CDR3 nucleotides are TGCGCCAGCAGCTTGGCCTCGGGGGGGCCCGGCACCGGGGAGCTGTTTTTT. Amino acid sequence: CASSLASGGPGTGELFF.

This chain links TRBV5-1 with TRBJ2-1, with 9 nucleotides matching TRBD2. Looked up from germline, CDR1 is SGHRS and CDR2 is YFSETQ. The CDR3 is 12 amino acids. Losses at the gene ends were 4 bases for V and 9 bases for J; bases not matched to a gene: 2. CDR3 sequence (DNA): TGCGCCAGCAGCGTAGCGGGAGTTGAGCAGTTCTTC. Encoded protein: CASSVAGVEQFF.

This clone was detected a few times. The gene calls are TRBV5-1 and TRBJ1-1, with TRBD1 matching over 7 bases. This CDR3 contains 13 residues. The ends lost 4 bases at V and 8 bases at J; junction bases unmatched: 8. CDR1 is SGHRS and CDR2 is YFSETQ in the germline V gene. The CDR3: CASSPSDREEAFF. The CDR3, as DNA: TGCGCCAGCAGCCCCTCAGACAGGGAGGAAGCTTTCTTT.

This clone was seen a few times. The chain links TRBV13 to TRBJ2-7; TRBD1 agrees at 8 bases. The CDR3 covers 14 residues. Per the germline V gene, CDR1 is PRHDT and CDR2 is FYEKMQ (reference sequence). The V segment lost 5 bases and the J segment 3 bases; nucleotides outside the gene matches: 6. DNA for the CDR3: TGTGCCAGCAGCCCACGACAGGGGAACTACGAGCAGTACTTC. Translated: CASSPRQGNYEQYF.

The chain has TRBV2 and TRBJ2-5, with TRBD2 matching over 11 bases. Per the germline V gene, CDR1 is SNHLY and CDR2 is FYNNEI. V was pared by 6 bases and J by 4 bases, with 4 bases of the junction left unmatched. CDR3 length equals 14 residues. As DNA, the CDR3 is TGTGCCAGCAGCACAGGACTAGCGGGAGAGACCCAGTACTTC. Amino acids: CASSTGLAGETQYF.

The V and J genes are TRBV2 and TRBJ1-6; possible D gene TRBD1, 6 bases. This CDR3 spans 15 amino acids. Trimming removed 4 bases from V and 7 bases from J, with 14 bases in between. Germline loops: CDR1 SNHLY, CDR2 FYNNEI. The CDR3 reads CASSAQLGANSPLHF. The CDR3 DNA sequence: TGTGCCAGCAGTGCTCAGTTGGGGGCAAATTCACCCCTCCACTTT.

DNA for the CDR3: TGTGCCAGCAGCTTTTCGACGGGAGGCTACACCTTC. Its protein product is CASSFSTGGYTF. The chain links TRBV7-2 to TRBJ1-2; D is uncertain. CDR1 is SGHTA and CDR2 is FQGNSA in the germline V gene. The CDR3 extends over 12 amino acids. The ends were cut back, 3 bases at V and 8 bases at J, with 10 bases in the middle.

The rearrangement uses TRBV9 and TRBJ1-3; D may be TRBD1 (5 bases). V was trimmed by 5 bases and J by 2 bases, leaving 5 bases between them. CDR1 and CDR2 (germline): SGDLS, YYNGEE. The CDR3 has 12 amino acids. Here the CDR3 reads CASRGAGNTIYF. The CDR3 nucleotides are TGTGCCAGCAGAGGGGCTGGAAACACCATATATTTT.